The 2 T cell receptor beta chains below all came from one sample that was sequenced in a study of response to subunit inactivated influenza vaccine (dated by TCRdb to the late 2010s). Library preparation was by RT-PCR. Sequenced using an Illumina HiSeq 2500. TCRdb ran its own pipeline on the public reads, namely fastp trimming at Q25 and MiXCR clone calling, and kept in-frame beta chains. CDR3 protein duplicates are merged, each entry listing the most common genes and DNA. The table for this sample lists 500,000 to 550,000 distinct CDR3 sequences; 6.5% to 8% of them were counted only once. 13% of the sample is in the top ten clones. The sample here was PBMCs from blood, taken about 24 months after vaccination. The source of these receptors is a man aged 45 to 75 who received an inactivated influenza vaccine. Donor details come from another sample of the same person, matched by shared clones.

The table lists this clonotype with many counts. The chain has TRBV7-9 and TRBJ1-2; TRBD1 matches at 7 bases. The CDR3 contains 13 residues. V was clipped by 0 bases and J by 8 bases; unmatched bases: 3. Germline V gene data show CDR1 as SEHNR and CDR2 as FQNEAQ (reference sequence). Here the CDR3 reads CASSLAGGEGYTF. The CDR3, as DNA: TGTGCCAGCAGCTTAGCAGGGGGCGAAGGCTACACCTTC. The full variable domain, completed using reference TRBV7-9 and TRBJ1-2, is DTGVSQNPRHKITKRGQNVTFRCDPISEHNRLYWYRQTLGQGPEFLTYFQNEAQLEKSRLLSDRFSAERPKGSFSTLEIQRTEQGDSAMYLCASSLAGGEGYTFGSGTRLTVV.

This clonotype has a count of ten or more. As DNA, the CDR3 is TGCGCCAGCAGCCAAGATCAGGGGTTGACGCAGTATTTT. This sequence encodes CASSQDQGLTQYF. The chain recombines TRBV4-1 with TRBJ2-3, with D tentatively TRBD1 (6 bases). Germline values: CDR1 MGHRA, CDR2 YSYEKL. V was clipped by 0 bases and J by 9 bases, with 10 bases between them. The CDR3 length is 13 residues.